These T cell receptor beta chains were read from a single sample in a study of Ad26.COV2.S vaccination and SARS-CoV-2 variants. Data came from immunoSEQ multiplex PCR; TCRdb stores just in-frame clones and leaves some out. Altogether about 350,000 clones are present, around 90% being singletons, with the ten largest covering 3% to 5%. This specimen was peripheral blood, taken after recovery from COVID-19. The receptors come from a human donor who had recovered from COVID-19. Each CDR3 is given with its conserved first and last residue. The D gene is left open where the match is weak. Some rows mark clone size as missing; the rest say once, few, many or name a class of expanded clone.

CDR3 DNA,CDR3 protein,J gene,D gene,V gene,CDR3 length,clone size
TGTGCCAGCAGTTTATTTACCTTC,CASSLFTF,TRBJ1-2,NA,TRBV12-3/TRBV12-4,8,once
TGTGCCAGCAGTTCCCCCGAAACGAACACCGGGGAGCTGTTTTTT,CASSSPETNTGELFF,TRBJ2-2,NA,TRBV6-1,15,once
TGTGCCAGCAGTGAGGGGCCAGGAGACCATACTGAAGCTTTCTTT,CASSEGPGDHTEAFF,TRBJ1-1,NA,TRBV6-4,15,few
TGCGCCAGCAGCCAAGATTTCCGGGGCGGGGGCCCAGATACGCAGTATTTT,CASSQDFRGGGPDTQYF,TRBJ2-3,NA,TRBV4-3,17,once
TGCAGCGCCCGGGACGGGGGCGCGGACTACGAGCAGTACTTC,CSARDGGADYEQYF,TRBJ2-7,NA,TRBV29-1,14,NA
TGTGCCAGCAGCCGTCAGGGGGCAAGGGAAAAACTGTTTTTT,CASSRQGAREKLFF,TRBJ1-4,TRBD1,TRBV11-2,14,NA
TGTGCCAGCAGCTTAGGTGGTTTGGGCGGAGGGGAGTTCTTC,CASSLGGLGGGEFF,TRBJ2-1,NA,TRBV13,14,NA
TGTGCCAGCACCACGATAGGGGCCGGGAACTACGAGCAGTACTTC,CASTTIGAGNYEQYF,TRBJ2-7,NA,TRBV11-1,15,NA
TGTGCCAGCAGCCCCCAGATCATGAACACTGAAGCTTTCTTT,CASSPQIMNTEAFF,TRBJ1-1,NA,TRBV9,14,NA
TGTGCCAGCATCAGACAGGGTCGAAACCAAGAGACCCAGTACTTC,CASIRQGRNQETQYF,TRBJ2-5,TRBD1,TRBV5-6,15,NA
TGTGCCAGCCAGGACAGGGGGCGAGATACGCAGTATTTT,CASQDRGRDTQYF,TRBJ2-3,TRBD1,TRBV6-5,13,NA
TGTGCCAGCAGCCTAGGGGGCTTTGGGGCCAACGTCCTGACTTTC,CASSLGGFGANVLTF,TRBJ2-6,TRBD1,TRBV11-3,15,NA
TGTGCCAGCAGTCCCCCAGGGGGCGGTCAGCCCCAGCATTTT,CASSPPGGGQPQHF,TRBJ1-5,TRBD1,TRBV28,14,few
TGTGCCACCAGCCGGGCGAGGGGTGAAAAACTGTTTTTT,CATSRARGEKLFF,TRBJ1-4,NA,TRBV15,13,NA
TGTGCCAGCTCACCCTCTCGGACGGGGTACACTGAAGCTTTCTTT,CASSPSRTGYTEAFF,TRBJ1-1,NA,TRBV18,15,NA
TGTGCCAGCAGCTTAGGGGACAGAGTATCCTACGAGCAGTACTTC,CASSLGDRVSYEQYF,TRBJ2-7,TRBD1,TRBV7-3,15,NA
TGTGCCAGCAGCGCTGGGACTAGCGGGGGTTTATCAAACACAGATACGCAGTATTTT,CASSAGTSGGLSNTDTQYF,TRBJ2-3,TRBD2,TRBV7-9,19,NA
TGTGCCAGCAGCCCCCGGAGGGATAGACGGTACACCTTC,CASSPRRDRRYTF,TRBJ1-2,NA,TRBV12-3/TRBV12-4,13,NA
TGTGCCAGCAAGTCGGGGGGGCAGAGCACAGATACGCAGTATTTT,CASKSGGQSTDTQYF,TRBJ2-3,TRBD2,TRBV2,15,few
TGCGCCAGCAGCCCCTTGCGGGTCAGCACAGATACGCAGTATTTT,CASSPLRVSTDTQYF,TRBJ2-3,NA,TRBV10-1,15,NA
TGTGCCAGCAGCTTAGTGGGAGGGGGCACATACGAGCAGTACTTC,CASSLVGGGTYEQYF,TRBJ2-7,NA,TRBV7-2,15,NA
TGTGCCAGCAGCGCCAGCGGGGGTAACGGGGAGCTGTTTTTT,CASSASGGNGELFF,TRBJ2-2,TRBD2,TRBV7-2,14,NA
TGTGCCAGCAGCGAGGACAGGCTCTATGGCTACACCTTC,CASSEDRLYGYTF,TRBJ1-2,TRBD1,TRBV9,13,NA
TGTGCCAGCAGTCAACCTCTCCAGGGAGGGGAAAAACTGTTTTTT,CASSQPLQGGEKLFF,TRBJ1-4,NA,TRBV28,15,NA
TGTGCCAGCAGCGGCAAGCCCTCCTACGAGCAGTACTTC,CASSGKPSYEQYF,TRBJ2-7,NA,TRBV7-9,13,NA
TGTGCCAGCAGTTACTACGGGTCTCAGCCCCAGCATTTT,CASSYYGSQPQHF,TRBJ1-5,NA,TRBV6-6,13,NA
TGTGCCAGCAGTTGGGGGAAACCTGGGGCCAACGTCCTGACTTTC,CASSWGKPGANVLTF,TRBJ2-6,NA,TRBV28,15,NA
TGTGCCACCAGCAGAGATGTGACCAGACACTATGGCTACACCTTC,CATSRDVTRHYGYTF,TRBJ1-2,NA,TRBV15,15,once
TGTGCCAGCAGTGAGTACAACACTGAAGCTTTCTTT,CASSEYNTEAFF,TRBJ1-1,NA,TRBV25-1,12,NA
TGCGCCAGCAGTGTAGGGGGGAATTCTTACGAGCAGTACTTC,CASSVGGNSYEQYF,TRBJ2-7,NA,TRBV10-1,14,NA
TGTGCCATCTCGGGACAGGGGGCCGGGGAGCTGTTTTTT,CAISGQGAGELFF,TRBJ2-2,TRBD1,TRBV25-1,13,NA
TGTGCCAGCCGCCTCTCAGGGTACTATGGCTACACCTTC,CASRLSGYYGYTF,TRBJ1-2,NA,TRBV28,13,NA
TGTGCCAGTAGTGTGACAATAGCTCAAGAGACCCAGTACTTC,CASSVTIAQETQYF,TRBJ2-5,NA,TRBV19,14,NA
TGTGCCAGCAGTTCCCTCAGGGGTAGAAGCACCGGGGAGCTGTTTTTT,CASSSLRGRSTGELFF,TRBJ2-2,NA,TRBV6-2/TRBV6-3,16,NA
TGTGCCAGCAGTGCGGACCAGGGGGATGCGCAGTATTTT,CASSADQGDAQYF,TRBJ2-3,TRBD1,TRBV2,13,NA
TGCGCCAGCAGTCCCCTGAACGACAGGGTGTACGAGCAGTACTTC,CASSPLNDRVYEQYF,TRBJ2-7,TRBD1,TRBV23-1,15,NA
TGTGCCAGCAGCGCTGGGGGCACAGATACGCAGTATTTT,CASSAGGTDTQYF,TRBJ2-3,NA,TRBV9,13,NA
TGTGCCAGCAGCTTAGGAGGGGGGAGCTCCTACGAGCAGTACTTC,CASSLGGGSSYEQYF,TRBJ2-7,NA,TRBV7-3,15,NA
TGCAGCGTTGAAGATCAGCCAGCTTATGGCTACACCTTC,CSVEDQPAYGYTF,TRBJ1-2,NA,TRBV29-1,13,NA
TGTGCCAGCGATGGGCCAGTCCGCCCTGATACGCAGTATTTT,CASDGPVRPDTQYF,TRBJ2-3,NA,TRBV6-4,14,NA
TGTGCCAGCAGCCCGACGACAGTGAACACTGAAGCTTTCTTT,CASSPTTVNTEAFF,TRBJ1-1,NA,TRBV5-4,14,once
TGTGCCAGCAGTTACTCGGGGAGGCGGGGGGGCCGGGAGCAGTACTTC,CASSYSGRRGGREQYF,TRBJ2-7,TRBD2,TRBV6-5,16,NA
TGCGCCAGCAGCCAGAGGGACAGGTCCTACGAGCAGTACTTC,CASSQRDRSYEQYF,TRBJ2-7,TRBD1,TRBV4-1,14,NA